This T cell receptor beta chain was sequenced during a study of cytomegalovirus exposure and HLA in healthy donors. PCR used 60 Vbeta primers and 13 Jbeta primers. Method: immunoSEQ multiplex PCR; TCRdb's copy keeps in-frame clones and lacks some. The data show approximately 90,000 clones, roughly 85% seen once. Germline V lookup: CDR1 SGHKS, CDR2 YYEKEE (reference sequence). V was shortened by 1 base and J by 7 bases, with 9 bases between the two germline ends. The CDR3 runs to 14 residues. The chain uses TRBV5-5 and TRBJ1-6, with TRBD1 as a possible D gene (6 bases). Sequences were obtained from PBMCs. The sequence derives from a man aged 35 to 55 in good health and CMV-seropositive. CDR3 bases: TGTGCCAGCAGCTTGTGGACAGTGAATTCACCCCTCCACTTT. Translation: CASSLWTVNSPLHF.